The sequence of this T cell receptor (beta chain) was determined in a study of tumor T cells in aggressive B-cell lymphoma. Sequencing used immunoSEQ multiplex PCR; TCRdb keeps in-frame clones, though not all of them. The table shows fewer than 2,000 clones, with roughly 93% occurring only once. Specimen: tumor tissue. The clonotype comes from an adult with diffuse large B cell lymphoma.

CDR3 amino acids: CASSLRGALTDTQYF. CDR3 coding DNA: TGTGCCAGCAGCTTGCGGGGGGCCCTCACAGATACGCAGTATTTT. The chain uses TRBV7-2 and TRBJ2-3, with 8 bases that match TRBD2. After removal of 3 bases from V and 2 bases from J, the junction contained 4 bases not matched to a gene. The CDR3 runs 15 residues. Germline V gene data show CDR1 as SGHTA and CDR2 as FQGNSA.